A single sample is the source of the 23 T cell receptor beta chains below, sequenced in a study of cytomegalovirus exposure and HLA in healthy donors. Vbeta (60) and Jbeta (13) primers were used in the PCR. Produced via immunoSEQ multiplex PCR; TCRdb's table is partial and in-frame only. The sample has 270,000 or so clones, just over 85% seen once; the top ten hold 4%. The sequencing sample was made of PBMCs. The receptors stem from a man aged 40-49 years in good health and CMV-seropositive.

The CDR3 sequence is CASRTCYF. In nucleotides, the CDR3 is TGTGCCAGCAGGACTTGTTACTTC. The chain couples TRBV9 to TRBJ2-7; no clear D. CDR1 is SGDLS and CDR2 is YYNGEE in the germline V gene. V dropped 5 bases and J dropped 13 bases, with 7 bases sitting between them. The CDR3 spans 8 residues.

This chain joins TRBV25-1 and TRBJ2-5; TRBD1 aligns across 7 bases. With V trimmed by 5 bases and J by 7 bases, 16 bases remained unmatched. The CDR3 runs to 16 residues. Germline-derived CDR1 and CDR2 are MGHDK and SYGVNS. CDR3 loop: CASSPHGQATMGTQYF. The CDR3, as DNA: TGTGCCAGCAGTCCTCACGGACAGGCCACAATGGGGACCCAGTACTTC.

This chain connects TRBV5-1 to TRBJ1-1, with D perhaps matching TRBD1 (6 bases). V gave up 4 bases and J gave up 8 bases, with 21 bases separating them. This CDR3 has 15 amino acids. CDR1 is SGHRS, CDR2 YFSETQ, per germline. The CDR3 region is CASSVSGTPKSEAFF. The DNA of the CDR3 is TGCGCCAGCAGCGTTTCCGGGACACCCAAATCGGAAGCTTTCTTT.

This clone was observed a handful of times. J is TRBJ2-7 and V is TRBV4-1; 9 positions agree with TRBD2. Germline values: CDR1 MGHRA, CDR2 YSYEKL. V shed 1 base and J 0 bases; nucleotides not matched to a gene: 4. There are 16 residues in the CDR3. CDR3 coding DNA: TGCGCCAGCAGCCAAGTGGGAGCGGGGGGCTCCTACGAGCAGTACTTC. Translated: CASSQVGAGGSYEQYF.

This chain connects TRBV5-5 to TRBJ2-7, with 9 bases that match TRBD1. Germline lookup yields CDR1 SGHKS and CDR2 YYEKEE (reference sequence). V lost 0 bases to trimming and J lost 6 bases; unmatched junction nucleotides: 7. This CDR3 contains 15 residues. The CDR3 DNA reads as TGTGCCAGCAGCTTGGACCCGGGACAGGGAATCGAGCAGTACTTC. Its protein product is CASSLDPGQGIEQYF.

CDR3 sequence (DNA): TGTGCCAGCAGCGTGTCGCGGGAATCCGAGCAGTACTTC. This translates into CASSVSRESEQYF. This chain links TRBV9 with TRBJ2-7; maybe TRBD2 (6 bases). CDR3 length: 13 residues. Per the germline V gene, CDR1 is SGDLS and CDR2 is YYNGEE. The V end was cut by 2 bases, the J end by 6 bases, with 12 bases between.

The chain couples TRBV2 to TRBJ2-2; D may be TRBD1 (5 bases). Per the germline V gene, CDR1 is SNHLY and CDR2 is FYNNEI. The V and J ends lost 5 bases and 0 bases respectively, with 13 bases between them. CDR3 size: 16 residues. The CDR3 protein is CASSPDWTSNTGELFF. The CDR3, as DNA: TGTGCCAGCAGTCCCGACTGGACATCGAACACCGGGGAGCTGTTTTTT.

This rearrangement joins TRBV6-5 to TRBJ2-7; possibly TRBD2 for D (6 bases). CDR1 and CDR2 from the germline V gene are MNHEY and SVGAGI. The CDR3 loop spans 16 amino acids. Trimming stripped 2 bases from V and 5 bases from J, with 19 bases between. This CDR3 is CASSYRPGVISNEQYF. CDR3 in DNA: TGTGCCAGCAGTTACCGCCCGGGGGTCATAAGCAACGAGCAGTACTTC.

The rearrangement uses TRBV11-1 and TRBJ2-1; D uncertain. In germline, CDR1 is SGHAT, CDR2 FQDESV (reference sequence). Trimming removed 6 bases from V and 6 bases from J, with 12 bases in between. The CDR3 is made up of 13 amino acids. The CDR3 loop is CASRSTDTNEQFF. CDR3 bases: TGTGCCAGCAGATCTACCGACACCAATGAGCAGTTCTTC.

This clone was found a few times. The chain couples TRBV2 to TRBJ2-7; 9 bases agree with TRBD1. CDR3 size: 13 residues. CDR1 is SNHLY and CDR2 is FYNNEI in the germline V gene. V lost 6 bases to trimming and J lost 5 bases; unmatched junction nucleotides: 5. This chain's CDR3 is CASSAGTGHEQYF. The CDR3 DNA reads as TGTGCCAGCAGCGCCGGGACAGGGCACGAGCAGTACTTC.

V is TRBV7-9 and J is TRBJ2-5; 10 positions match TRBD1. In germline, CDR1 is SEHNR, CDR2 FQNEAQ (reference sequence). The junction had 10 bases not matched to a gene; V was cut back by 2 bases and J by 7 bases. This CDR3 is built from 16 residues. The CDR3 loop reads CASSLFRDRGSGTQYF. The DNA for the CDR3 is TGTGCCAGCAGCTTATTCAGGGACAGGGGCTCCGGGACCCAGTACTTC.

The rearrangement joins TRBV7-9 to TRBJ2-3, with a tentative D call TRBD1 (5 bases). V was clipped by 4 bases and J by 0 bases, with 23 bases between them. The V gene's germline CDR1 is SEHNR and CDR2 FQNEAQ (reference sequence). This CDR3 has 19 residues. CDR3 bases: TGTGCCAGCAGCTACCGGCGAGCCCTCAGGGAACTTAGCACAGATACGCAGTATTTT. Protein: CASSYRRALRELSTDTQYF.

This CDR3 reads CASSLERGPYGYTF. CDR3 DNA sequence: TGTGCCAGCAGCTTGGAAAGGGGGCCCTATGGCTACACCTTC. This chain connects TRBV5-8 to TRBJ1-2, with TRBD1 matching 7 bases. V lost 0 bases, J lost 4 bases, and 3 bases stayed unmatched. The germline V gene encodes CDR1 SGHTS and CDR2 YDEGEE. This CDR3 spans 14 amino acids.

The chain joins TRBV27 to TRBJ1-2, with D possibly TRBD1 on 6 matching bases. This CDR3 is 14 amino acids long. CDR1 and CDR2 (germline): MNHEY, SMNVEV (reference sequence). The germline V and J ends were trimmed by 3 bases and 8 bases, with 16 bases remaining between them. CDR3 sequence: CASSLTGAHRGYTF. CDR3 in DNA: TGTGCCAGCAGTTTGACAGGAGCCCATCGGGGCTACACCTTC.

This clone has just a few counts. V gene TRBV4-3 combines with J gene TRBJ2-6, with no clear D. The CDR3 spans 19 residues. Trimming took off 0 bases at V and 4 bases at J, with 19 bases between the two ends. Germline CDR1 reads LGHNA; CDR2 reads YSLEER. The DNA for the CDR3 is TGCGCCAGCAGCCAAGATGCGGCCCGTCGGCTTTGGGGGGCCAACGTCCTGACTTTC. This gives the protein CASSQDAARRLWGANVLTF.

This clone has a handful of counts. V usage is TRBV7-9 and J usage is TRBJ1-1; TRBD1 aligns across 9 bases. Unmatched junction bases numbered 0, after V lost 1 base and J lost 3 bases. The CDR3 runs to 14 residues. Germline loops: CDR1 SEHNR, CDR2 FQNEAQ (reference sequence). The CDR3 spells CASSLGQGDTEAFF. CDR3 DNA sequence: TGTGCCAGCAGCTTAGGACAGGGGGACACTGAAGCTTTCTTT.

The V gene is TRBV10-3, the J gene TRBJ2-5, with 8 bases aligning to TRBD2. The junction had 4 bases not matched to a gene; V was cut back by 2 bases and J by 5 bases. CDR1 and CDR2 (germline): ENHRY, SYGVKD. CDR3 length equals 14 residues. The CDR3 DNA is TGTGCCATCAGTGAGACGGGGGGGCTTGAGACCCAGTACTTC. Amino acid sequence: CAISETGGLETQYF.

The V and J genes are TRBV5-6 and TRBJ1-3, with 10 bases lining up with TRBD1. Germline V gene data show CDR1 as SGHDT and CDR2 as YYEEEE. The CDR3 extends over 19 amino acids. Germline trimming cut 1 base from V and 0 bases from J; bases unmatched to any gene: 10. The CDR3 protein is CASSLYGDRGDLSGNTIYF. The CDR3 DNA reads as TGTGCCAGCAGCTTGTACGGGGACAGGGGCGACCTCTCTGGAAACACCATATATTTT.

The gene calls are TRBV9 and TRBJ2-5; D perhaps matches TRBD1 (5 bases). Trimming took 0 bases from V and 5 from J, leaving 14 bases between them. Per germline, CDR1 SGDLS and CDR2 YYNGEE. The CDR3 sequence is 15 residues long. CDR3 nucleotide sequence: TGTGCCAGCAGCGTAGGGGGCCACCCTCGGGAGACCCAGTACTTC. It codes for CASSVGGHPRETQYF. Complete variable domain (other parts from reference TRBV9 and TRBJ2-5): DSGVTQTPKHLITATGQRVTLRCSPRSGDLSVYWYQQSLDQGLQFLIQYYNGEERAKGNILERFSAQQFPDLHSELNLSSLELGDSALYFCASSVGGHPRETQYFGPGTRLLVL.

This clone occurred once. The chain is built from TRBV18 and TRBJ2-1; TRBD2 aligns across 7 bases. The CDR3 is 14 amino acids. Germline values: CDR1 KGHSH, CDR2 LQKENI. Trimming at V came to 2 bases and at J to 7 bases, leaving 5 bases not matched to a gene. The CDR3 sequence is CASSPGGRTNEQFF. The CDR3, as DNA: TGTGCCAGCTCACCAGGCGGGAGAACGAATGAGCAGTTCTTC.

The chain combines TRBV4-1 with TRBJ1-6, with a weak D call TRBD1 (5 bases). Trimming took off 0 bases at V and 7 bases at J, with 13 bases between the two ends. Germline CDR1 MGHRA, CDR2 YSYEKL. This CDR3 comprises 16 residues. DNA of the CDR3: TGCGCCAGCAGCCAAGATTTAAGGGACTGGAATTCACCCCTCCACTTT. This codes for CASSQDLRDWNSPLHF.

The genes are TRBV5-4 and TRBJ2-7; 7 bases fit TRBD2. The CDR3 sequence is 13 residues long. With V trimmed by 4 bases and J by 2 bases, 3 bases remained unmatched. From germline, CDR1 is SGHNT and CDR2 YYREEE (reference sequence). Here the CDR3 reads CASSRDYTYEQYF. The CDR3 DNA sequence: TGTGCCAGCAGCAGGGACTACACCTACGAGCAGTACTTC.

The gene calls are TRBV6-1 and TRBJ2-7, with D perhaps matching TRBD1 (6 bases). CDR3 length: 15 residues. CDR1 MNHNS and CDR2 SASEGT come from the germline V gene. The V end was cut by 7 bases, the J end by 0 bases, with 16 bases between. CDR3 in amino acids: CASTADSGGSYEQYF. The CDR3 DNA reads TGTGCCAGCACCGCGGACAGCGGAGGCTCCTACGAGCAGTACTTC.